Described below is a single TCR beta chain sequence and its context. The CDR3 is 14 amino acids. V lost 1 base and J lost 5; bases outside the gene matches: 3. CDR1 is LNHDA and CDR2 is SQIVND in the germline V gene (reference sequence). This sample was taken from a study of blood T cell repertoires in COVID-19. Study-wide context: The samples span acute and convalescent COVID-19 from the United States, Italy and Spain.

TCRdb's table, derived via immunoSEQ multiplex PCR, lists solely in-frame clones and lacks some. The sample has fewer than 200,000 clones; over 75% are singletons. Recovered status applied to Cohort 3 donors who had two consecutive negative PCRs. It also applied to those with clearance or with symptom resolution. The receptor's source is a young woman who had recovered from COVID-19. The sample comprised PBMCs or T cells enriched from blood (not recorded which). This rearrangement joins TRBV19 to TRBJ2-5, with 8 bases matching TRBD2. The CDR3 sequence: CASSIVASGETQYF. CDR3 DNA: TGTGCCAGTAGTATAGTGGCTAGCGGGGAGACCCAGTACTTC.